This entry is about one T cell receptor beta chain. Antigen specificity is unknown. This sample was included in a study of T cell responses to AZD1222 COVID-19 vaccine. Study-level background: It was second doses at about 4 or about 12 weeks that were pooled. General study points: A mostly white British donor set with more females was recruited, and clonal diversity was possibly underestimated. Regions 160-218 and 743-854 held dominance among vaccine-associated CD4 TCRs, which spanned spike.

The germline CDR1 and CDR2 sequences are SGHNT and YYREEE (reference sequence). CDR3 size: 15 residues. Trimming took off 0 bases at V and 3 bases at J, with 9 bases between the two ends. TCRdb's table, derived via immunoSEQ multiplex PCR, lists solely in-frame clones and lacks some. The table lists about 170,000 clones, less than 95% of them singletons. The J gene is TRBJ2-2, the V gene TRBV5-4, with a tentative D call TRBD2 (5 bases). The source of this sequence is an adult in good health. The sample here was peripheral blood, taken on day 0 of AZD1222 vaccination. CDR3 region: CASSLGRADTGELFF. In DNA form, the CDR3 reads TGTGCCAGCAGCTTGGGGCGGGCGGACACCGGGGAGCTGTTTTTT.